This T cell receptor (beta chain) was sequenced in a study of T-cell reconstitution after alpha-beta-depleted transplantation in children. This clonotype turned up a few times. V shed 4 bases, J shed 8 bases, and the junction held 13 bases outside the gene matches. Germline CDR1 SGDLS, CDR2 YYNGEE. The CDR3 covers 15 residues. Preparing the TCRbeta library involved the use of unique molecular identifiers. Each CDR3 protein gets one entry after TCRdb re-called the PCR reads with MiXCR. The repertoire holds hundreds of thousands of distinct CDR3 sequences, with roughly 17% as singletons. The receptor was isolated from a human donor who donated a stem cell graft to a child with acute myeloid leukemia. The specimen was PBMCs from the stem cell graft donor, collected from the stem cell graft. V gene TRBV9 combines with J gene TRBJ1-2; 8 bases align to TRBD1. The CDR3 is CASSPGQGIRWGYTF. The CDR3 region has the DNA TGTGCCAGCAGCCCCGGACAGGGAATACGCTGGGGCTACACCTTC.